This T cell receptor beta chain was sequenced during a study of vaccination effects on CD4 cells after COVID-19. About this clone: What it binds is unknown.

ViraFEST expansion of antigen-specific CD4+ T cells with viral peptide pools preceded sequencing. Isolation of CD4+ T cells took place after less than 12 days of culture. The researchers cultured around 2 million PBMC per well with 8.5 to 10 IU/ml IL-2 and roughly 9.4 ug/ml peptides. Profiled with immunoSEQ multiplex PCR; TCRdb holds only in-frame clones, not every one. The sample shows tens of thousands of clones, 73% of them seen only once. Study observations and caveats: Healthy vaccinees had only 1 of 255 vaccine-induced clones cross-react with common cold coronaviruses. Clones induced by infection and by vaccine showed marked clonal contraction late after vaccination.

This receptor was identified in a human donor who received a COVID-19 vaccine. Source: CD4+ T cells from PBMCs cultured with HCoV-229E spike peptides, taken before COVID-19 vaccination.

The CDR3 DNA reads TGTGCCAGCTCACCACCGGGTGACCGCTATGGCTACACCTTC. Its protein product is CASSPPGDRYGYTF. The chain combines TRBV18 with TRBJ1-2; D gene unclear. Deletions cut 0 bases from V and 4 bases from J, with 9 bases between. The germline V gene encodes CDR1 KGHSH and CDR2 LQKENI. This CDR3 contains 14 residues.